Following are 31 T cell receptor beta chains from one sample sequenced in a study of CXCR3-negative and CXCR3-positive naive CD8 T cells. Carrying UMI labels, the TRB cDNA libraries were prepared through 5' RACE. One entry per CDR3 protein, without DNA, is what TCRdb gives after re-calling the 5' RACE reads. The data include 120,000 to 150,000 distinct CDR3 sequences; the top ten clones carry under 0.35%. These receptors are not linked to any known antigen. General study findings and limits: More hydrophobic TRB CDR3s were found in CXCR3-positive naive cells than in CXCR3-negative naive cells.

Sequencing was performed on naive CXCR3+ CD8+ T cells from blood. Subset: CD45RO-CCR7+CD27+CD95- naive CD8+ T cells expressing CXCR3 (TNR3+). Source of these receptors: a human donor in good health. Some clones in this sample may be carry-over from other donors' samples.

The V and J genes are TRBV19 and TRBJ1-2; TCRdb's assignment of TRBD1 cannot be checked, as there is no DNA. The CDR3 contains 14 residues. Germline CDR1 LNHDA, CDR2 SQIVND (reference sequence). The CDR3 loop is CASSIVPGADGYTF.

CDR3 amino acids: CSVEGEGGLNVDEQFF. The chain is built from TRBV29-1 and TRBJ2-1; TCRdb's assignment of TRBD2 cannot be checked, as there is no DNA. Germline V gene data show CDR1 as SQVTM and CDR2 as ANQGSEA. The CDR3 length is 16 residues.

J is TRBJ1-5 and V is TRBV20-1; TCRdb indicates TRBD1, and absent DNA this call remains unverified. Germline CDR1 reads DFQATT; CDR2 reads SNEGSKA (reference sequence). The CDR3 extends over 16 amino acids. This CDR3 reads CSARTGTAAGHQPQHF.

This sequence joins TRBV12-3 or TRBV12-4 and TRBJ2-1. The CDR3 covers 11 residues. CDR3 sequence: CASSLGANQFF.

V gene TRBV15 combines with J gene TRBJ2-3; TCRdb's D gene call, TRBD1, goes unchecked for lack of DNA. The CDR3 spans 17 residues. Germline V gene lookup returns CDR1 LNHNV and CDR2 YYDKDF (reference sequence). The CDR3 here is CATSRPVDRPGTDTQYF.

This chain uses TRBV5-3 with TRBJ2-1; with no DNA, the TCRdb D assignment of TRBD1 cannot be verified. TRBV5-3 is an open reading frame, and its role is uncertain. This CDR3 has 22 amino acids. The CDR3 loop reads CARTPDRELTRGSWPTKNEQFF.

V gene TRBV29-1 combines with J gene TRBJ2-1. Per germline, CDR1 SQVTM and CDR2 ANQGSEA. The CDR3 has 14 amino acids. The CDR3 reads CSVEWADLYNEQFF.

The rearrangement uses TRBV29-1 and TRBJ2-2; the D call from TCRdb, TRBD1, cannot be confirmed without DNA. CDR3 length: 16 amino acids. Germline values: CDR1 SQVTM, CDR2 ANQGSEA. The CDR3 loop is CSVEGGQGMNTGELFF.

The chain has TRBV20-1 and TRBJ2-1; TCRdb's D gene call, TRBD1, goes unchecked for lack of DNA. Germline V gene lookup returns CDR1 DFQATT and CDR2 SNEGSKA (reference sequence). The CDR3 totals 15 residues. This chain's CDR3 is CSAPSQVVSYNEQFF.

V gene TRBV28 combines with J gene TRBJ2-3. The V gene's germline CDR1 is MDHEN and CDR2 SYDVKM. The CDR3 covers 14 residues. CDR3 in amino acids: CASSYQASTDTQYF. The full variable domain, its missing parts supplied by reference TRBV28 and TRBJ2-3, is DVKVTQSSRYLVKRTGEKVFLECVQDMDHENMFWYRQDPGLGLRLIYFSYDVKMKEKGDIPEGYSVSREKKERFSLILESASTNQTSMYLCASSYQASTDTQYFGPGTRLTVL.

The genes are TRBV19 and TRBJ2-5; the D gene TCRdb calls, TRBD2, cannot be checked with no DNA. The CDR3 extends over 16 amino acids. Germline CDR1 is LNHDA and CDR2 is SQIVND (reference sequence). This CDR3 is CASSIVAGTLRETQYF.

The chain combines TRBV4-3 with TRBJ2-1; absent DNA, TCRdb's TRBD2 call cannot be checked. CDR1 LGHNA and CDR2 YSLEER come from the germline V gene. This CDR3 has 12 amino acids. The CDR3 is CASSQDGGEQFF.

The rearrangement links TRBV4-3 to TRBJ2-3; with no DNA, the TCRdb D assignment of TRBD2 cannot be verified. The CDR3 runs to 18 residues. Germline lookup yields CDR1 LGHNA and CDR2 YSLEER. CDR3: CASSQDPLAGPSVDTQYF.

The chain carries TRBV7-9 and TRBJ2-7; TCRdb designates TRBD1, a call that cannot be tested without DNA. The CDR3 runs 13 residues. Germline V gene data show CDR1 as SEHNR and CDR2 as FQNEAQ (reference sequence). The CDR3 here is CASSPYQGDEQYF.

J is TRBJ2-3 and V is TRBV5-6. This CDR3 has 15 amino acids. Looked up from germline, CDR1 is SGHDT and CDR2 is YYEEEE. CDR3 sequence: CASSLMLLAADTQYF.

The chain has TRBV25-1 and TRBJ2-7; TCRdb picks TRBD1, but there is no DNA to check that call. CDR1 and CDR2 (germline): MGHDK, SYGVNS. The CDR3 loop spans 15 amino acids. This chain's CDR3 is CASSEGGTGFYEQYF.

The chain couples TRBV6-4 to TRBJ2-1; TCRdb's assignment of TRBD1 cannot be checked, as there is no DNA. The CDR3 runs 14 residues. Germline values: CDR1 MRHNA, CDR2 SNTAGT. The CDR3 sequence is CASAMGGEHNEQFF.

The chain couples TRBV29-1 to TRBJ2-7; the D gene TCRdb calls, TRBD1, cannot be checked with no DNA. The germline V gene has CDR1 SQVTM and CDR2 ANQGSEA. This CDR3 region has 13 residues. This CDR3 reads CSALRADTYEQYF.

The CDR3 sequence is CASRAGTAYEQYF. The gene calls are TRBV5-4 and TRBJ2-7. Germline V CDR1 and CDR2: SGHNT, YYREEE (reference sequence). The length of the CDR3 is 13 residues.

The chain couples TRBV4-2 to TRBJ2-1; without DNA, the TCRdb call of TRBD2 cannot be checked. The CDR3 is 17 amino acids. Germline-derived CDR1 and CDR2 are LGHNA and YNFKEQ. Here the CDR3 reads CASGQTTGTSGYNEQFF.

The V call is TRBV29-1, the J call TRBJ2-2; TCRdb's assignment of TRBD1 cannot be checked, as there is no DNA. In germline, CDR1 is SQVTM, CDR2 ANQGSEA. This CDR3 is 16 amino acids long. The CDR3 here is CSVEPADRPGTGELFF.

The chain employs TRBV14 and TRBJ1-2. The CDR3 contains 15 residues. Germline V gene sequence: CDR1 SGHDN, CDR2 FVKESK. The CDR3 sequence: CASSQDQAENYGYTF.

This chain's CDR3 is CASSLGESSGNTIYF. The genes are TRBV7-9 and TRBJ1-3. Germline CDR1 and CDR2: SEHNR and FQNEAQ (reference sequence). The CDR3 has 15 amino acids.

V gene TRBV12-3 or TRBV12-4 combines with J gene TRBJ2-1; TCRdb lists TRBD1, though no DNA is available to test this call. This CDR3 comprises 16 residues. The CDR3 loop is CASSQFRDSEYNEQFF.

The genes are TRBV29-1 and TRBJ2-5; the D call from TCRdb, TRBD2, cannot be confirmed without DNA. Germline lookup yields CDR1 SQVTM and CDR2 ANQGSEA. The CDR3 runs to 14 residues. CDR3 sequence reads: CSVEIGISGETQYF.

J is TRBJ2-3 and V is TRBV28; TCRdb picks TRBD1, but there is no DNA to check that call. Germline CDR1 reads MDHEN; CDR2 reads SYDVKM. The CDR3 consists of 14 residues. CDR3 protein: CASSFPGTTDTQYF. The full variable domain, its missing parts supplied by reference TRBV28 and TRBJ2-3, is DVKVTQSSRYLVKRTGEKVFLECVQDMDHENMFWYRQDPGLGLRLIYFSYDVKMKEKGDIPEGYSVSREKKERFSLILESASTNQTSMYLCASSFPGTTDTQYFGPGTRLTVL.

The chain uses TRBV28 and TRBJ2-1; TCRdb's D gene call, TRBD1, goes unchecked for lack of DNA. This CDR3 has 12 amino acids. The germline gives CDR1 MDHEN, CDR2 SYDVKM. CDR3 protein: CASDGTSNEQFF. The whole variable domain, remainder taken from reference TRBV28 and TRBJ2-1, is DVKVTQSSRYLVKRTGEKVFLECVQDMDHENMFWYRQDPGLGLRLIYFSYDVKMKEKGDIPEGYSVSREKKERFSLILESASTNQTSMYLCASDGTSNEQFFGPGTRLTVL.

The chain combines TRBV12-3 or TRBV12-4 with TRBJ2-1; TCRdb calls TRBD2, which cannot be checked without DNA. The length of the CDR3 is 15 residues. The CDR3 region is CAIETLVQSVNEQFF.

The rearrangement links TRBV20-1 to TRBJ2-1; TCRdb names TRBD1, which stays unverified in the absence of DNA. CDR3 length: 13 residues. Germline CDR1 and CDR2: DFQATT and SNEGSKA (reference sequence). Here the CDR3 reads CSAKTMTGYEQFF.

V is TRBV12-3 or TRBV12-4 and J is TRBJ1-6. This CDR3 has 12 amino acids. CDR3: CASSLQNSPLHF.

The V and J genes are TRBV9 and TRBJ2-1; TCRdb lists TRBD1, though no DNA is available to test this call. Germline V gene data show CDR1 as SGDLS and CDR2 as YYNGEE. The CDR3 consists of 17 residues. The CDR3 loop is CASSPPLGEDSYNEQFF.